This record concerns one T cell receptor beta chain sequence. The antigen remains undetermined. Each TRB cDNA library was prepared by 5' RACE (with UMI labels). With the 5' RACE reads reprocessed, TCRdb shows one record per CDR3 protein and no DNA. In all, the sample yields about 38,000 distinct CDR3 sequences. Germline V gene data show CDR1 as MNHEY and CDR2 as SVGAGI. There are 16 residues in the CDR3. The data stem from a study of CXCR3-negative and CXCR3-positive naive CD8 T cells. Regarding the study as a whole: Whereas both naive subsets had comparably high diversity, memory CD8+ cells had much lower diversity.

The TCR originated in a human donor in good health. Some clones in this sample may be carry-over from other donors' samples. Sequenced: memory CD8+ T cells from blood. The chain uses TRBV6-5 and TRBJ2-3; the D call of TRBD1 rests on TCRdb alone, since no DNA is present to check it. The CDR3 is CASSYHTGGEADTQYF.